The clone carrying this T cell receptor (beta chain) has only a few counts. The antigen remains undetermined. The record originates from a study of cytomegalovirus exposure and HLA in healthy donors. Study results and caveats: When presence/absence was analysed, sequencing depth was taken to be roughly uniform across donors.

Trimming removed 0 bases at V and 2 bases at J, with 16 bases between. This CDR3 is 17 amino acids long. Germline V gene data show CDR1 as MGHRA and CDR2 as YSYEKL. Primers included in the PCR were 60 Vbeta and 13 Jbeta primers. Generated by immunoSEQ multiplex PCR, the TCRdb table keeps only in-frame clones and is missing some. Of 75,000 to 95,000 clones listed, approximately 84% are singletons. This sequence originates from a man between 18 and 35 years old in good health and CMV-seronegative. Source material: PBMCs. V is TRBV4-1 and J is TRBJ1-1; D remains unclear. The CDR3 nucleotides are TGCGCCAGCAGCCAAGATTTCGCACGAAATCTAAACACTGAAGCTTTCTTT. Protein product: CASSQDFARNLNTEAFF.